A selection of T cell receptor beta chains follows, all from one sample in a study of T cells in Graves' hyperthyroidism and ophthalmopathy. TCRdb ran MiXCR on the multiplex PCR reads and lists one entry per CDR3 protein. The repertoire holds about 98,000 distinct CDR3 sequences, with 35% to 45% as singletons. What was sequenced was peripheral blood or thyroid tissue (not recorded which). Receptors were obtained from a woman in her thirties with Graves' hyperthyroidism. Both conserved end residues are part of each CDR3. The order of the fields is CDR3 DNA, CDR3 protein, J gene, clone size, D gene, V gene. A D gene is named only where the DNA matches it firmly. Clone size is shown for a subset of rows, as once, few, many or a class of expanded clone.

CDR3 DNA: TGTGCCAGCAGCCACGGACAGGGGGCGGGAGCGGACTACGAGCAGTACTTC
CDR3 protein: CASSHGQGAGADYEQYF
J gene: TRBJ2-7
clone size: -
D gene: TRBD1
V gene: TRBV7-9

CDR3 DNA: TGTGCCAGCAGTGAAGCGCAATGGGCCGTCGATCAGCCCCAGCATTTT
CDR3 protein: CASSEAQWAVDQPQHF
J gene: TRBJ1-5
clone size: many
D gene: -
V gene: TRBV2

CDR3 DNA: TGTGCCAGTAGTCTTCGGACACCCTACGAGCAGTACTTC
CDR3 protein: CASSLRTPYEQYF
J gene: TRBJ2-7
clone size: many
D gene: -
V gene: TRBV19

CDR3 DNA: TGTGCCATCCGGGACACAAATAATCAGCCCCAGCATTTT
CDR3 protein: CAIRDTNNQPQHF
J gene: TRBJ1-5
clone size: -
D gene: -
V gene: TRBV6-1

CDR3 DNA: TGTGCCAGCAGAGACTGGACAGGGAGGACTGAAGCTTTCTTT
CDR3 protein: CASRDWTGRTEAFF
J gene: TRBJ1-1
clone size: many
D gene: TRBD1
V gene: TRBV2

CDR3 DNA: TGTGCCACCGGTCGCGGGGCCGGGGAGCTGTTTTTT
CDR3 protein: CATGRGAGELFF
J gene: TRBJ2-2
clone size: -
D gene: -
V gene: TRBV15

CDR3 DNA: TGTGCCACCAGTCAGAGGGGGACGGGGATCACTGAAGCTTTCTTT
CDR3 protein: CATSQRGTGITEAFF
J gene: TRBJ1-1
clone size: few
D gene: -
V gene: TRBV24-1

CDR3 DNA: TGTGCCACCGTGCCCGGGACACTGGTGTACGAGCAGTACTTC
CDR3 protein: CATVPGTLVYEQYF
J gene: TRBJ2-7
clone size: -
D gene: -
V gene: TRBV28

CDR3 DNA: TGTGCCAGCAGCTTTGTCCTACAAGAGACCCAGTACTTC
CDR3 protein: CASSFVLQETQYF
J gene: TRBJ2-5
clone size: -
D gene: -
V gene: TRBV7-6

CDR3 DNA: TGTGCCGCCAGCAGCTTGGTCCCAGGATCCACTGAAGCTTTCTTT
CDR3 protein: CAASSLVPGSTEAFF
J gene: TRBJ1-1
clone size: -
D gene: -
V gene: TRBV15

CDR3 DNA: TGTGCCAGCAGCCGGAACCCTGGGGGGTTTCGGGATGAGCAGTTCTTC
CDR3 protein: CASSRNPGGFRDEQFF
J gene: TRBJ2-1
clone size: -
D gene: -
V gene: TRBV6-5

CDR3 DNA: TGTGCCAGCAGCCTTCCCCCGACAGGGGTAATCTACGAGCAGTACTTC
CDR3 protein: CASSLPPTGVIYEQYF
J gene: TRBJ2-7
clone size: few
D gene: TRBD1
V gene: TRBV28

CDR3 DNA: TGTGCCGGCAGCCTTAGGACTAGCGCCGACGAGCAGTACTTC
CDR3 protein: CAGSLRTSADEQYF
J gene: TRBJ2-7
clone size: -
D gene: TRBD2
V gene: TRBV4-2

CDR3 DNA: TGTGCCAGCAGTTACCGCCCAGTGATAACCTACGAGCAGTACTTC
CDR3 protein: CASSYRPVITYEQYF
J gene: TRBJ2-7
clone size: many
D gene: -
V gene: TRBV6-5

CDR3 DNA: TGTGCCAGCAGCAGAACTAGCGGGACACGGAGGGAAAAACTGTTTTTT
CDR3 protein: CASSRTSGTRREKLFF
J gene: TRBJ1-4
clone size: -
D gene: -
V gene: TRBV7-8

CDR3 DNA: TGTGCCAGCAGCTTAGACGGGGATAGCAATCAGCCCCAGCATTTT
CDR3 protein: CASSLDGDSNQPQHF
J gene: TRBJ1-5
clone size: many
D gene: -
V gene: TRBV11-2

CDR3 DNA: TGTGCCAGCAGCCAACGGGGCGCCCTCACAGATACGCAGTATTTT
CDR3 protein: CASSQRGALTDTQYF
J gene: TRBJ2-3
clone size: -
D gene: -
V gene: TRBV7-9

CDR3 DNA: TGTGCCAGCAAGGCGGGAGGTCTTTACGAGCAGTACTTC
CDR3 protein: CASKAGGLYEQYF
J gene: TRBJ2-7
clone size: many
D gene: TRBD2
V gene: TRBV2

CDR3 DNA: TGTGCCAGCAGGTACACAGGGGACACCGGGGAGCTGTTTTTT
CDR3 protein: CASRYTGDTGELFF
J gene: TRBJ2-2
clone size: many
D gene: TRBD1
V gene: TRBV5-4

CDR3 DNA: TGTGCCAGCAGCCTTTACGTCGGAAACACCATATATTTT
CDR3 protein: CASSLYVGNTIYF
J gene: TRBJ1-3
clone size: many
D gene: -
V gene: TRBV14

CDR3 DNA: TGTGCCAGCAGCGTACTTGGACAGCCTAACTATGGCTACACCTTC
CDR3 protein: CASSVLGQPNYGYTF
J gene: TRBJ1-2
clone size: many
D gene: -
V gene: TRBV11-2

CDR3 DNA: TGTGCCTGGAGTGTACTGGGCAGCAATCAGCCCCAGCATTTT
CDR3 protein: CAWSVLGSNQPQHF
J gene: TRBJ1-5
clone size: many
D gene: -
V gene: TRBV30

CDR3 DNA: TGTGCCAGCAGCGAACGCCCGGGACGGAACCCCCGAACTGAAGCTTTCTTT
CDR3 protein: CASSERPGRNPRTEAFF
J gene: TRBJ1-1
clone size: many
D gene: -
V gene: TRBV28

CDR3 DNA: TGCCCCAGCAGCTCTAGCGGGGGGACCGAGCAGTACTTC
CDR3 protein: CPSSSSGGTEQYF
J gene: TRBJ2-7
clone size: -
D gene: TRBD2
V gene: TRBV9

CDR3 DNA: TGTGCCGTCAGGGCAGGGGCAGAGACTCAGTACTTC
CDR3 protein: CAVRAGAETQYF
J gene: TRBJ2-5
clone size: -
D gene: -
V gene: TRBV10-3

CDR3 DNA: TGTGCCATCAGTTCCGAGACTAGCCTAGAGACCCAGTACTTC
CDR3 protein: CAISSETSLETQYF
J gene: TRBJ2-5
clone size: -
D gene: TRBD2
V gene: TRBV10-3

CDR3 DNA: TGTGCCGGCATGGTGGGAGCAGACACCAGGGAGCTGTTTTTT
CDR3 protein: CAGMVGADTRELFF
J gene: TRBJ2-2
clone size: -
D gene: -
V gene: TRBV12-5

CDR3 DNA: TGTGCCAGCAGCGCCCCGCGGGACTACAACACCGGGGAGCTGTTTTTT
CDR3 protein: CASSAPRDYNTGELFF
J gene: TRBJ2-2
clone size: many
D gene: TRBD2
V gene: TRBV9

CDR3 DNA: TGTGCCACCACGGAAGGACAGGGCAGCACAGATACGCAGTATTTT
CDR3 protein: CATTEGQGSTDTQYF
J gene: TRBJ2-3
clone size: -
D gene: TRBD1
V gene: TRBV28

CDR3 DNA: TGTGCCAGTAGTAAAACAATGTACCATAACTATGGCTACACCTTC
CDR3 protein: CASSKTMYHNYGYTF
J gene: TRBJ1-2
clone size: many
D gene: -
V gene: TRBV19

CDR3 DNA: TGCAGTGCCTGGAGTGTGCGGAATCAGCCCCAGCATTTT
CDR3 protein: CSAWSVRNQPQHF
J gene: TRBJ1-5
clone size: -
D gene: -
V gene: TRBV20-1

CDR3 DNA: TGTGCCAGCAGCCAAGTTGGGAGCTCCTACGAGCAGTACTTC
CDR3 protein: CASSQVGSSYEQYF
J gene: TRBJ2-7
clone size: many
D gene: -
V gene: TRBV14

CDR3 DNA: TGTGCCAGCAGACTCGTGACAGGGGGACTAGCGGGAAGCGAGCAGTACTTC
CDR3 protein: CASRLVTGGLAGSEQYF
J gene: TRBJ2-7
clone size: once
D gene: TRBD2
V gene: TRBV2

CDR3 DNA: TGTGCCAGTAGTATTATTGGAGGACAGTGGGCTTTCTTT
CDR3 protein: CASSIIGGQWAFF
J gene: TRBJ1-1
clone size: many
D gene: -
V gene: TRBV19

CDR3 DNA: TGTGCCAGCAGCGGACTAGCGGGAGGGCCGGATGGGGCCAACGTCCTGACTTTC
CDR3 protein: CASSGLAGGPDGANVLTF
J gene: TRBJ2-6
clone size: -
D gene: TRBD2
V gene: TRBV7-8

CDR3 DNA: TGTGCCAGCAGGTCACAGGGAGGAGAGCAGTACTTC
CDR3 protein: CASRSQGGEQYF
J gene: TRBJ2-7
clone size: -
D gene: -
V gene: TRBV2

CDR3 DNA: TGTGCCAGCAGCGCCGAGAGGGGGGGGGGCTCCTACGAGCAGTACTTC
CDR3 protein: CASSAERGGGSYEQYF
J gene: TRBJ2-7
clone size: many
D gene: -
V gene: TRBV9

CDR3 DNA: TGTGCCAGCAGCTATTTGGACCCGGAGGATCATCAGCCCCAGCATTTT
CDR3 protein: CASSYLDPEDHQPQHF
J gene: TRBJ1-5
clone size: many
D gene: -
V gene: TRBV13

CDR3 DNA: TGTGCCAGCAGCTTAGTAGCGGGAGTCAAGGCTGAAGCTTTCTTT
CDR3 protein: CASSLVAGVKAEAFF
J gene: TRBJ1-1
clone size: -
D gene: -
V gene: TRBV7-6

CDR3 DNA: TGTGCCAGCATTGGGGGACAGGGCTCGGGTCAGCCCCAGCATTTT
CDR3 protein: CASIGGQGSGQPQHF
J gene: TRBJ1-5
clone size: many
D gene: TRBD1
V gene: TRBV28

CDR3 DNA: TGTGCCAGCGTCGAGGGTATTGAAGCTTTCTTT
CDR3 protein: CASVEGIEAFF
J gene: TRBJ1-1
clone size: -
D gene: -
V gene: TRBV18

CDR3 DNA: TGTGCCAGCAGCTTCGGGGGGAGTGGGGCCAACGTCCTGACTTTC
CDR3 protein: CASSFGGSGANVLTF
J gene: TRBJ2-6
clone size: many
D gene: TRBD2
V gene: TRBV7-3

CDR3 DNA: TGCAGTGCTAGAGACCCCTCCGGGACAGGGGGTAATCAGCCCCAGCATTTT
CDR3 protein: CSARDPSGTGGNQPQHF
J gene: TRBJ1-5
clone size: -
D gene: TRBD1
V gene: TRBV20-1

CDR3 DNA: TGTGCCAGCAGGGGGCAGGGTAATCCACCCCTCCACTTT
CDR3 protein: CASRGQGNPPLHF
J gene: TRBJ1-6
clone size: once
D gene: -
V gene: TRBV6-6

CDR3 DNA: TGTGCCAGCAGTTTATGGATCACAGATACGCAGTATTTT
CDR3 protein: CASSLWITDTQYF
J gene: TRBJ2-3
clone size: few
D gene: -
V gene: TRBV28

CDR3 DNA: TGTGCCAGCAGTGAAGGAGGCAGAAGGGACAGCAACGAGCAGTACTTC
CDR3 protein: CASSEGGRRDSNEQYF
J gene: TRBJ2-7
clone size: -
D gene: TRBD1
V gene: TRBV12-3/TRBV12-4

CDR3 DNA: TGTGCCAGCAGCTCGTACTGGTCCTCCTATAACAATGAGCAGTTCTTC
CDR3 protein: CASSSYWSSYNNEQFF
J gene: TRBJ2-1
clone size: once
D gene: -
V gene: TRBV7-2

CDR3 DNA: TGTGCCAGCAAACAAACAGGGGGCGCTGGATATGGCTACACCTTC
CDR3 protein: CASKQTGGAGYGYTF
J gene: TRBJ1-2
clone size: many
D gene: TRBD1
V gene: TRBV12-3/TRBV12-4

CDR3 DNA: TGTGCCAGCAGCTTGCGGGTCGCGGGGGGCGGGGAGCATTACTATGGCTACACCTTC
CDR3 protein: CASSLRVAGGGEHYYGYTF
J gene: TRBJ1-2
clone size: -
D gene: -
V gene: TRBV7-8

CDR3 DNA: TGCAGTGCTAGAGATCATGGAGGGGGTGACACTGAAGCTTTCTTT
CDR3 protein: CSARDHGGGDTEAFF
J gene: TRBJ1-1
clone size: many
D gene: -
V gene: TRBV20-1

CDR3 DNA: TGCGCCAGCAGAGCCCTAGCGAGTTTAATGGATACGCAGTATTTT
CDR3 protein: CASRALASLMDTQYF
J gene: TRBJ2-3
clone size: many
D gene: -
V gene: TRBV5-1

CDR3 DNA: TGTGCCAGCAGCTTACTAGCCACTGAAGCTTTCTTT
CDR3 protein: CASSLLATEAFF
J gene: TRBJ1-1
clone size: many
D gene: -
V gene: TRBV7-8